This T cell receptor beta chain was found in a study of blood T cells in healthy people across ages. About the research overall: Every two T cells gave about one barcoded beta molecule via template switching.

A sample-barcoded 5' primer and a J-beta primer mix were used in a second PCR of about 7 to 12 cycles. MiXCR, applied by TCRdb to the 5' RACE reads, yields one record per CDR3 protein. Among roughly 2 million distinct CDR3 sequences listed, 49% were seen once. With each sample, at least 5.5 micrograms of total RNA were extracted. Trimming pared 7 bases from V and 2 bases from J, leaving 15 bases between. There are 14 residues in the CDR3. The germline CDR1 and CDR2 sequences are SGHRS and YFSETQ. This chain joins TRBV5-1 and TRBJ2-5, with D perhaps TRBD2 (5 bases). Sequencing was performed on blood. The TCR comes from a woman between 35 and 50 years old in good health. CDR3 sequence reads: CASGRNGEQETQYF. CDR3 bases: TGCGCCAGCGGCCGGAACGGGGAACAAGAGACCCAGTACTTC.